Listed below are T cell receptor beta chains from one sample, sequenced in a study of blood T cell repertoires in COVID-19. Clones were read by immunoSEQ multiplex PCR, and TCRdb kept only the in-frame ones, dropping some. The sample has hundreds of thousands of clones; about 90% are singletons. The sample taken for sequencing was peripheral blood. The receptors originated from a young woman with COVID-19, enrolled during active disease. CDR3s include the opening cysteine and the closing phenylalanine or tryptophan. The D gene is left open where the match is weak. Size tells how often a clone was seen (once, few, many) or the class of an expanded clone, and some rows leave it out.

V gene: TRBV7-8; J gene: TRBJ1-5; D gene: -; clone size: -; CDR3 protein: CASSQSGQPQHF; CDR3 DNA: TGTGCCAGCAGCCAGTCCGGTCAGCCCCAGCATTTT
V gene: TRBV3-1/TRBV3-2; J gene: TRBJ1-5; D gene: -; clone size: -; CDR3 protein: CASSQGHVQGPQHF; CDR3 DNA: TGTGCCAGCAGCCAAGGTCACGTCCAGGGGCCCCAGCATTTT
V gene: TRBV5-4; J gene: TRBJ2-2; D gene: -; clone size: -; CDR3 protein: CASSPGAGELFF; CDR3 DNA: TGTGCCAGCAGCCCAGGGGCCGGGGAGCTGTTTTTT
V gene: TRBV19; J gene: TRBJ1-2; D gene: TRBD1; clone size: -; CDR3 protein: CASSIYKGQRSNYGYTF; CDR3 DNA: TGTGCCAGTAGTATATATAAGGGACAGCGCTCTAACTATGGCTACACCTTC
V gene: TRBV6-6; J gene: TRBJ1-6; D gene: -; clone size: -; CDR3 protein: CASSRSDRASSYNSPLHF; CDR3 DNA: TGTGCCAGCAGTCGCTCCGACAGAGCAAGCTCCTATAATTCACCCCTCCACTTT
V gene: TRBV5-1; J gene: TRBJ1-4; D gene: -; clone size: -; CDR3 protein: CASSSPGEKLFF; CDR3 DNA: TGCGCCAGCAGCAGTCCCGGGGAAAAACTGTTTTTT
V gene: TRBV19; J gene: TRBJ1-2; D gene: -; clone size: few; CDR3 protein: CASTAAGVYGYTF; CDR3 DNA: TGTGCCAGTACGGCAGCAGGGGTCTATGGCTACACCTTC
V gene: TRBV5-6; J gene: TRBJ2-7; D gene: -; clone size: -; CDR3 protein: CASQVWTPAAEQYF; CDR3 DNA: TGTGCCAGCCAGGTTTGGACACCGGCGGCCGAGCAGTACTTC
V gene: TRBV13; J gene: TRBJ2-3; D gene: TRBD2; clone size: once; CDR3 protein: CASSRPGLYTDTQYF; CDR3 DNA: TGTGCCAGCAGCCGTCCGGGACTATACACAGATACGCAGTATTTT
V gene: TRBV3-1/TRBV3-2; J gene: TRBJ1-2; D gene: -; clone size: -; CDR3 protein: CASSRTTANYGYTF; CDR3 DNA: TGTGCCAGCAGTCGGACGACAGCCAACTATGGCTACACCTTC
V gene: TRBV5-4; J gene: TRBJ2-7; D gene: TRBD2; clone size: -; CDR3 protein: CASSTGGVAGPYEQYF; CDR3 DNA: TGTGCCAGCAGTACTGGCGGGGTAGCGGGGCCTTACGAGCAGTACTTC
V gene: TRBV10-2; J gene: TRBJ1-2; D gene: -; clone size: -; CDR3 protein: CASSEVGYYGYTF; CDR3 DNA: TGCGCCAGCAGTGAGGTCGGGTACTATGGCTACACCTTC
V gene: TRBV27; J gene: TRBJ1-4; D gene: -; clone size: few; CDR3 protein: CASGQTAQYEKLFF; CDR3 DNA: TGTGCCAGCGGGCAGACAGCTCAATATGAAAAACTGTTTTTT
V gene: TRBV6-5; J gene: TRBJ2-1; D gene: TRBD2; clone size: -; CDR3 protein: CASSLVAGGLEQFF; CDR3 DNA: TGTGCCAGCAGTTTAGTAGCGGGGGGGCTCGAGCAGTTCTTC